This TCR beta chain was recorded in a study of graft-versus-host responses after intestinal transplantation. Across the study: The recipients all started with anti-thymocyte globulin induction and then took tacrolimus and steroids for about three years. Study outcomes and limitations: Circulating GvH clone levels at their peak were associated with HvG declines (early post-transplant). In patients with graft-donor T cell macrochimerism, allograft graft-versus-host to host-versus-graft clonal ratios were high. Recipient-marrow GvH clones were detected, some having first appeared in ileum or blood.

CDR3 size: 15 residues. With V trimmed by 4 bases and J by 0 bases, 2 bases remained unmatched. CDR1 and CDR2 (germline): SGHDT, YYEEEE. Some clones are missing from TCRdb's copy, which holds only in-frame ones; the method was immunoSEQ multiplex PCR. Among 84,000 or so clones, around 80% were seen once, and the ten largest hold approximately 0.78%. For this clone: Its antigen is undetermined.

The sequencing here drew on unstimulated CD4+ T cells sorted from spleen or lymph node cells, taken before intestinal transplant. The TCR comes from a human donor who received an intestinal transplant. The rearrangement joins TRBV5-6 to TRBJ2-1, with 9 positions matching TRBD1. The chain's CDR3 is CASSMGQGSYNEQFF. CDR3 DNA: TGTGCCAGCAGCATGGGACAGGGCTCCTACAATGAGCAGTTCTTC.